This TCR beta chain derives from a study of T cell changes during pregnancy in multiple sclerosis. The repertoire was sequenced with immunoSEQ multiplex PCR; TCRdb's copy has only in-frame clones and lacks some. The repertoire holds 45,000 or so clones, with 80% to 95% as singletons. The CDR3 runs 12 residues. Germline V gene data show CDR1 as MNHEY and CDR2 as SVGAGI. Germline trimming cut 10 bases from V and 6 bases from J; bases unmatched to any gene: 8. Sequencing was performed on CD8+ T cells from peripheral blood mononuclear cells, taken in the second trimester of pregnancy. The rearrangement links TRBV6-5 to TRBJ1-2; 7 nucleotides match TRBD1. The TCR was taken from a female donor with multiple sclerosis, enrolled in a pregnancy study. This CDR3 is CATLLGTDGYTF. In DNA, the CDR3 is TGTGCCACACTACTCGGGACAGATGGCTACACCTTC.